Listed below are T cell receptor beta chains from one sample, sequenced in a study of T cells in Graves' hyperthyroidism and ophthalmopathy. TCRdb fed the multiplex PCR reads into MiXCR, producing one record per CDR3 protein. This sample has around 250,000 distinct CDR3 sequences, with approximately 14% found just once. Sequencing was performed on blood. The source of these receptors is a woman aged 40 to 50 with Graves' hyperthyroidism that later progressed to Graves' ophthalmopathy. The CDR3 runs from the conserved cysteine through the conserved F or W. Fields, in order: CDR3 DNA, CDR3 protein, clone size, J gene, V gene, D gene. A D gene is named only where the DNA matches it firmly. The size of a clone is reported for some rows only, either as once, few or many, or as a class for expanded clones.

TGCGCCAGCAGCCAAGAAGGGGGGACGCGCACAGATACGCAGTATTTT	CASSQEGGTRTDTQYF	many	TRBJ2-3	TRBV4-1	-
TGTGCCAGTAGTATCCTTCGAGGGACTGAAGCTTTCTTT	CASSILRGTEAFF	many	TRBJ1-1	TRBV19	-
TGCAGTGCTAGAGACCCCCAGGGCGACACCGGGGAGCTGTTTTTT	CSARDPQGDTGELFF	many	TRBJ2-2	TRBV20-1	-
TGTGCCAGCAGTGCTGCGGGGGAGCAGTACTTC	CASSAAGEQYF	many	TRBJ2-7	TRBV12-3/TRBV12-4	-
TGTGCCAGCACTTTCCTGGGGGGAGGGAACTACGAGCAGTACTTC	CASTFLGGGNYEQYF	-	TRBJ2-7	TRBV28	TRBD2
TGTGCCAGTACTAGCGGCTCAATCAATGAGCAGTTCTTC	CASTSGSINEQFF	many	TRBJ2-1	TRBV19	TRBD2
TGTGCCAGCAGTCCCGAGGAGGTGGTGGCAGTTAGCACCGGGGAGCTGTTTTTT	CASSPEEVVAVSTGELFF	many	TRBJ2-2	TRBV27	-
TGTGCCAGCTCCGATCTGGGACAGACTGAAGCTTTCTTT	CASSDLGQTEAFF	many	TRBJ1-1	TRBV18	TRBD1
TGTGCCAGCTCACCGGGACTAGCGGGGTCCGGGGGCGAGCAGTACTTC	CASSPGLAGSGGEQYF	-	TRBJ2-7	TRBV18	TRBD2
TGTGCCATCAGCTGGTCGTCAGGGGGCGCGTACTATGGCTACACCTTC	CAISWSSGGAYYGYTF	many	TRBJ1-2	TRBV10-3	TRBD1
TGTGCCGCGTCCCCAAGACATAATTCACCCCTCCACTTT	CAASPRHNSPLHF	few	TRBJ1-6	TRBV6-1	-
TGTGCCAGCAGACCAACCGCCGGGACACCTCAAGAGACCCAGTACTTC	CASRPTAGTPQETQYF	many	TRBJ2-5	TRBV11-2	-
TGTGCCAGCAGCCTTCGAGTCGGGCTAGCGGGAAACCAAAATGAGCAGTTCTTC	CASSLRVGLAGNQNEQFF	many	TRBJ2-1	TRBV14	TRBD2
TGTGCCAGCAGTTTACACGGGGGGCTTTCGAACACCATATATTTT	CASSLHGGLSNTIYF	many	TRBJ1-3	TRBV27	-
TGTGCCAGCAGCCTCCGAGGGGAGTCAACCTACGAGCAGTACTTC	CASSLRGESTYEQYF	many	TRBJ2-7	TRBV11-3	-
TGTGCCAGCTCACCACTCGTAGCCGACACTGAAGCTTTCTTT	CASSPLVADTEAFF	many	TRBJ1-1	TRBV18	-
TGCAGTGCCCTCGGGAAGGGCCGCAATGAGCAGTTCTTC	CSALGKGRNEQFF	-	TRBJ2-1	TRBV20-1	-
TGTGCCAGCAGCTCTCCGGGACTAGACACCATATATTTT	CASSSPGLDTIYF	few	TRBJ1-3	TRBV5-8	-
TGTGCCAGCAGCTTGGAAGGTAACGTTTACAATGAGCAGTTCTTC	CASSLEGNVYNEQFF	many	TRBJ2-1	TRBV5-8	-
TGTGCCAGCAGTTACCCGGGAGAGCCGCCGAGGGGGATGCCTAGCGACTACAATGAGCAGTTCTTC	CASSYPGEPPRGMPSDYNEQFF	many	TRBJ2-1	TRBV6-6	-
TGTGCCAGCAGCTTAGTAGGGGCAGGGCGGACGGACACAGATACGCAGTATTTT	CASSLVGAGRTDTDTQYF	many	TRBJ2-3	TRBV11-2	-
TGTGCCAGCAGTTTCGCTAGCGGGAGCTACGAGCAGTACTTC	CASSFASGSYEQYF	many	TRBJ2-7	TRBV27	TRBD2
TGTGCCAGTGCACGGGTGGGGTTGGAGACCCAGTACTTC	CASARVGLETQYF	many	TRBJ2-5	TRBV2	-
TGTGCCGGGAGGGAAACTGGGGCCAACGTCCTGACTTTC	CAGRETGANVLTF	many	TRBJ2-6	TRBV19	TRBD2
TGTGCCAGCAGCCCAATAGGAGTGCACACCTTC	CASSPIGVHTF	few	TRBJ1-2	TRBV7-2	-
TGTGCTAGCGGACAGGGAAGCCAAGAGACCCAGTACTTC	CASGQGSQETQYF	many	TRBJ2-5	TRBV7-7	TRBD1
TGTGCCATCAGTGAAGGGACGGAGTTTGAAGCTTTCTTT	CAISEGTEFEAFF	many	TRBJ1-1	TRBV10-3	-
TGTGCCATCAGCGCCTCTAGCGTCGGCACCGGGGAGCTGTTTTTT	CAISASSVGTGELFF	-	TRBJ2-2	TRBV10-3	-
TGTGCCAGCAGTTTATCCCGGGGGCGAGGGGTGGAGACCCAGTACTTC	CASSLSRGRGVETQYF	many	TRBJ2-5	TRBV27	-
TGTGCCAGCAGGTGGGGGGGGGCTTACAATGAGCAGTTCTTC	CASRWGGAYNEQFF	many	TRBJ2-1	TRBV7-9	-
TGCAGTGCTAAATCCGACGAGCAGTACTTC	CSAKSDEQYF	-	TRBJ2-7	TRBV20-1	-
TGTGCCAGCAGCTTAGACCTCAGTTACAATGAGCAGTTCTTC	CASSLDLSYNEQFF	many	TRBJ2-1	TRBV11-1	-
TGTGCCAGCAGTTTAACTCGGTTAAGGGATTCCTACGAGCAGTACTTC	CASSLTRLRDSYEQYF	many	TRBJ2-7	TRBV28	-
TGTGCCAGCAGTGAACGAGAGGGAGGCTACAATGAGCAGTTCTTC	CASSEREGGYNEQFF	many	TRBJ2-1	TRBV6-1	-
TGTGCCAGCAGCTCGACCGGGACTGGGTACAATGAGCAGTTCTTC	CASSSTGTGYNEQFF	-	TRBJ2-1	TRBV7-2	-
TGTGCCAGCAGAGGGGGGCTAGCGGACCACAATGAGCAGTTCTTC	CASRGGLADHNEQFF	-	TRBJ2-1	TRBV7-2	-
TGTGCCAGTAGTATAGGTCCTAATGAGCAGTTCTTC	CASSIGPNEQFF	many	TRBJ2-1	TRBV19	-
TGTGCCAGTAGCATTACCGGGACAGTGGACACCATATATTTT	CASSITGTVDTIYF	many	TRBJ1-3	TRBV19	TRBD1
TGTGCCAGCAGCTTAGGGTTTGCGGATATGAGCTCCTACGAGCAGTACTTC	CASSLGFADMSSYEQYF	few	TRBJ2-7	TRBV7-9	-
TGTGCCAGCAGCCAAGTACCTGGGGATTGGAAAGAGCAGTACTTC	CASSQVPGDWKEQYF	few	TRBJ2-7	TRBV5-8	-
TGTGCCAGCAGTTCCACCGGGACAGGGTTTGATGAGCAGTTCTTC	CASSSTGTGFDEQFF	many	TRBJ2-1	TRBV2	TRBD1
TGTGCCAGCAGTCTAACAGGGGGCGCAACACCTTTGAACACTGAAGCTTTCTTT	CASSLTGGATPLNTEAFF	many	TRBJ1-1	TRBV28	TRBD1
TGTGCCAGCAGTTTTACGGGAGGCCCTTCCTACGAGCAGTACTTC	CASSFTGGPSYEQYF	many	TRBJ2-7	TRBV28	TRBD2
TGTGCCAGCAGCGTTGCGACAGAGTTCTCTGGAAACACCATATATTTT	CASSVATEFSGNTIYF	few	TRBJ1-3	TRBV9	-
TGTGCCAGCAGTCAAGGGGAACCTCAGCCCCAGCATTTT	CASSQGEPQPQHF	-	TRBJ1-5	TRBV2	-
TGTGCCAGCAGTTCCGCCCCGGGGCAGTACTTC	CASSSAPGQYF	many	TRBJ2-7	TRBV28	-
TGCGCCAGCAGCCCCTACAGGGCCTTGGGTTACGAGCAGTACTTC	CASSPYRALGYEQYF	many	TRBJ2-7	TRBV4-1	-
TGCGCCAGCAGTCCTCGGGGCGGTTCCTACGAGCAGTACTTC	CASSPRGGSYEQYF	many	TRBJ2-7	TRBV10-1	-